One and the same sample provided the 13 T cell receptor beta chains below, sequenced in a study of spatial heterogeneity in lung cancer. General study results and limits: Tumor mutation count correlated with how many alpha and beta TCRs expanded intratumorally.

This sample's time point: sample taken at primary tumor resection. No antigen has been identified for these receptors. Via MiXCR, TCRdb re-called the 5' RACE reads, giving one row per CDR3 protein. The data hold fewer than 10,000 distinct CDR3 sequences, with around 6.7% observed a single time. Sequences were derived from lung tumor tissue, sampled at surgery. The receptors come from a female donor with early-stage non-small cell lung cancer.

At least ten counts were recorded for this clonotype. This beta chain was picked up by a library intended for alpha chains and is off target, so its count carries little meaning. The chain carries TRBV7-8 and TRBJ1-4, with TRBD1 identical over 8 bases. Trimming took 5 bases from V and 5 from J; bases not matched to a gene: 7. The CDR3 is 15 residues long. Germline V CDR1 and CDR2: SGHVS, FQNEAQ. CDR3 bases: TGTGCCAGCAGCCGACGACAGGGGATAAATGAAAAACTGTTTTTT. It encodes CASSRRQGINEKLFF.

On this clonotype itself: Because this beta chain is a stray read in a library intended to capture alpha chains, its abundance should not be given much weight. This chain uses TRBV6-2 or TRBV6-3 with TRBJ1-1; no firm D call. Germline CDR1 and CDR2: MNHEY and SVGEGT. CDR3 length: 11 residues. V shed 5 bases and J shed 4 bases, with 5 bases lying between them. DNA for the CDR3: TGTGCCAGCAGTCGGGGCACTGAAGCTTTCTTT. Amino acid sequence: CASSRGTEAFF.

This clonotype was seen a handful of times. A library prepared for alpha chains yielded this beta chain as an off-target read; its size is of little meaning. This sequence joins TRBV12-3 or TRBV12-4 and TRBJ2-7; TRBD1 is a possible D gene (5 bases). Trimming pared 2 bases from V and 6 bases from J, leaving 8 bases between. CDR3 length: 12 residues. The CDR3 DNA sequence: TGTGCCAGCAGTTTATCAGGGCCCGAGCAGTACTTC. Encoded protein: CASSLSGPEQYF.

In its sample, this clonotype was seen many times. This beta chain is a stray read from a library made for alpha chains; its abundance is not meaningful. CDR3 sequence (DNA): TGTGCCAGCACCGCTGGGCGTGAGCAGTTCTTC. Translation gives CASTAGREQFF. This sequence joins TRBV6-5 and TRBJ2-1, with D unresolved. The ends were cut back, 7 bases at V and 9 bases at J, with 10 bases in the middle. This CDR3 region has 11 residues. From germline, CDR1 is MNHEY and CDR2 SVGAGI.

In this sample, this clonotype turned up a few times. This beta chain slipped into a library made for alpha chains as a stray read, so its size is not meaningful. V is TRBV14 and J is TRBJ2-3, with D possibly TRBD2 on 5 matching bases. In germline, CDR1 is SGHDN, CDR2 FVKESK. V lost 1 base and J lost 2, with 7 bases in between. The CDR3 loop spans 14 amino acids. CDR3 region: CASSQGLPTDTQYF. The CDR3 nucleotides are TGTGCCAGCAGCCAAGGACTACCCACAGATACGCAGTATTTT.

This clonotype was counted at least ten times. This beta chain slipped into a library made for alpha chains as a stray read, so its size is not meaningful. The CDR3 sequence: CASSYQGFWTDTQYF. The CDR3 DNA reads as TGTGCCAGCAGTTACCAGGGTTTCTGGACAGATACGCAGTATTTT. This sequence joins TRBV6-2 or TRBV6-3 and TRBJ2-3; tentatively, D is TRBD1 (5 bases). The CDR3 loop spans 15 amino acids. The germline CDR1 and CDR2 sequences are MNHEY and SVGEGT. The ends were cut back, 2 bases at V and 3 bases at J, with 12 bases in the middle.

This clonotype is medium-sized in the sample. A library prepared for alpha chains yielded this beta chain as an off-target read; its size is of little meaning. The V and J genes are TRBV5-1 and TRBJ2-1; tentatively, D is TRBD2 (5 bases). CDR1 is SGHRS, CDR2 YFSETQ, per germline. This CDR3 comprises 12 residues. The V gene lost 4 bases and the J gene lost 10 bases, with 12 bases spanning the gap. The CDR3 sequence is CASSEGPGEQFF. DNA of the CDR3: TGCGCCAGCAGCGAAGGACCGGGAGAGCAGTTCTTC.

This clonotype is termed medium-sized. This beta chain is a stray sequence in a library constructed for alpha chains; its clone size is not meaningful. The CDR3 DNA reads TGTGCCAGCACCTCTTTCGCTAGCGGGATCTACGAGCAGTACTTC. The encoded protein is CASTSFASGIYEQYF. V and J are TRBV27 and TRBJ2-7, with TRBD2 matching over 9 bases. Germline assignment: CDR1 MNHEY and CDR2 SMNVEV (reference sequence). Trimming removed 7 bases from V and 3 bases from J; junction bases left unmatched: 10. This CDR3 is 15 amino acids long.

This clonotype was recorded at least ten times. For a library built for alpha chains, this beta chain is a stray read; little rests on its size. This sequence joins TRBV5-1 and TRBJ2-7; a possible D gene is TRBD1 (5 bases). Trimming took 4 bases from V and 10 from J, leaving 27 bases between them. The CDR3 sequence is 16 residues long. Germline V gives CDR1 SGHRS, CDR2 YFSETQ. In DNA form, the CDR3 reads TGCGCCAGCAGCCCCGGCGGCGGACAAGGGGCTCTAACTCAGTACTTC. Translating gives CASSPGGGQGALTQYF.

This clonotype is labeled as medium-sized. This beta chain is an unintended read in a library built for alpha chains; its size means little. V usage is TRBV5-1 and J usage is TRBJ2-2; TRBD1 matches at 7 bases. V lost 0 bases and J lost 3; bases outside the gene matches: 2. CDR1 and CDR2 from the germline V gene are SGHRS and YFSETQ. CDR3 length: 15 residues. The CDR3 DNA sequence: TGCGCCAGCAGCTTGGAGGGACAGCACACCGGGGAGCTGTTTTTT. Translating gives CASSLEGQHTGELFF.

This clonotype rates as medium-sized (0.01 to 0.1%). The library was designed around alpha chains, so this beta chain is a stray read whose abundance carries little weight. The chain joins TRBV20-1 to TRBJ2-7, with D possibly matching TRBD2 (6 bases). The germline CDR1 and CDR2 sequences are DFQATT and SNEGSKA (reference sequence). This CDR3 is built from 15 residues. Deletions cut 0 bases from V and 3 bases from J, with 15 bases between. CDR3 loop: CSARDKTRSGYEQYF. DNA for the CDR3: TGCAGTGCTAGAGATAAGACTAGGAGTGGCTACGAGCAGTACTTC.

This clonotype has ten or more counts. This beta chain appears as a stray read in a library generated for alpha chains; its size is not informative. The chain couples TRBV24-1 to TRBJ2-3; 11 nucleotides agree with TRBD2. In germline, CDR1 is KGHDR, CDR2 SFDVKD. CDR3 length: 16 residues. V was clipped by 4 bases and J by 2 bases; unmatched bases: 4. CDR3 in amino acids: CATSDPLAGVTDTQYF. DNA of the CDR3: TGTGCCACCAGTGACCCACTAGCGGGAGTCACAGATACGCAGTATTTT.

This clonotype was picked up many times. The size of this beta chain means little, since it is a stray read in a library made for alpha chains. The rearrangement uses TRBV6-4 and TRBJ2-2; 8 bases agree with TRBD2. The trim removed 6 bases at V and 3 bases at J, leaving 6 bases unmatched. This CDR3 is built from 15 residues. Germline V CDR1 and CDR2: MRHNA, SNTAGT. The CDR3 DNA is TGTGCCAGCAGCGGACGGGGGGGAGACACCGGGGAGCTGTTTTTT. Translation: CASSGRGGDTGELFF.